The 25 T cell receptor beta chains below all came from one sample that was sequenced in a study of control samples from healthy donors and cancer patients. The protocol was immunoSEQ multiplex PCR, while the TCRdb copy is restricted to in-frame clones and leaves out a portion. This table holds 95,000 to 150,000 clones, more than 85% found once. Sequencing was performed on blood. These receptors were taken from a man aged 18 to 30 in good health.

The chain uses TRBV7-2 and TRBJ2-7; D not certain. Germline V gene data show CDR1 as SGHTA and CDR2 as FQGNSA. The V end lost 1 base, the J end lost 6 bases, and 4 bases lay between the germline ends. This CDR3 is 11 amino acids long. The CDR3 nucleotides are TGTGCCAGCAGCTTAGGCCTCGAGCAGTACTTC. It encodes CASSLGLEQYF. The whole variable domain, remainder taken from reference TRBV7-2 and TRBJ2-7, is GAGVSQSPSNKVTEKGKDVELRCDPISGHTALYWYRQSLGQGLEFLIYFQGNSAPDKSGLPSDRFSAERTGGSVSTLTIQRTQQEDSAVYLCASSLGLEQYFGPGTRLTVT.

The chain recombines TRBV5-1 with TRBJ1-3, with TRBD1 as a possible D gene (5 bases). The CDR3 length is 16 residues. V was trimmed by 5 bases and J by 1 base, leaving 16 bases between them. Germline CDR1 and CDR2: SGHRS and YFSETQ. CDR3 nucleotides: TGCGCCAGCAGACCGCCCGGGGCTTCATCTGGAAACACCATATATTTT. Translated, it gives CASRPPGASSGNTIYF. The full variable domain, in which reference TRBV5-1 and TRBJ1-3 provide the parts outside the CDR3, is KAGVTQTPRYLIKTRGQQVTLSCSPISGHRSVSWYQQTPGQGLQFLFEYFSETQRNKGNFPGRFSGRQFSNSRSEMNVSTLELGDSALYLCASRPPGASSGNTIYFGEGSWLTVV.

V and J are TRBV6-5 and TRBJ1-4; a weak D match, TRBD1 (5 bases). Trimming pared 6 bases from V and 3 bases from J, leaving 14 bases between. The CDR3 spans 15 residues. In germline, CDR1 is MNHEY, CDR2 SVGAGI. CDR3 DNA sequence: TGTGCCAGCAGCAACACGGGGCCTGCTAATGAAAAACTGTTTTTT. This gives the protein CASSNTGPANEKLFF.

This rearrangement joins TRBV5-1 to TRBJ2-7; D is perhaps TRBD1 (6 bases). The V gene's germline CDR1 is SGHRS and CDR2 YFSETQ. The length of the CDR3 is 16 residues. V lost 3 bases to trimming and J lost 2 bases, with 18 bases between them. The CDR3 sequence: CASSSGELLTTYEQYF. CDR3 in DNA: TGCGCCAGCAGCTCAGGGGAACTTCTAACTACCTACGAGCAGTACTTC.

This clone has a single count. The chain is built from TRBV10-3 and TRBJ2-5, with D unresolved. Germline values: CDR1 ENHRY, CDR2 SYGVKD. Trimming cost V 2 bases and J 4 bases, with 2 bases left between them. CDR3 length: 11 amino acids. The DNA of the CDR3 is TGTGCCATCAGTGAGGGAGAGACCCAGTACTTC. The encoded protein is CAISEGETQYF.

The CDR3 DNA reads as TGCGCCAGCAGCTTAGAGGGGGAGACCCAGTACTTC. Protein product: CASSLEGETQYF. The chain has TRBV5-1 and TRBJ2-5; either TRBD1 or TRBD2 may supply D (5 bases each). Germline values: CDR1 SGHRS, CDR2 YFSETQ. The germline V and J ends were trimmed by 2 bases and 5 bases, with 7 bases remaining between them. There are 12 residues in the CDR3.

V usage is TRBV27 and J usage is TRBJ2-7; D might be TRBD1 (5 bases). V shed 1 base and J shed 2 bases, with 12 bases lying between them. CDR3 size: 15 residues. Germline loops: CDR1 MNHEY, CDR2 SMNVEV (reference sequence). The CDR3 bases are TGTGCCAGCAGTTTATTAAGGGGCCCCCCCTACGAGCAGTACTTC. This encodes CASSLLRGPPYEQYF.

The chain links TRBV7-3 to TRBJ2-7; the D is unclear. CDR3 size: 13 residues. The V and J ends lost 0 bases and 12 bases respectively, with 15 bases between them. CDR1 and CDR2 from the germline V gene are SGHTA and FQGTGA. The CDR3 sequence is CASSLTSRRALYF. CDR3 in DNA: TGTGCCAGCAGCTTAACCTCGAGAAGGGCCTTGTACTTC.

This chain joins TRBV12-3 or TRBV12-4 and TRBJ2-7, with D tentatively TRBD2 (5 bases). CDR3 length equals 13 residues. Trimming took 6 bases from V and 9 from J, leaving 18 bases between them. CDR3 loop: CASRSLGVGWQYF. The CDR3 DNA reads as TGTGCCAGCAGGTCCCTCGGGGTTGGGTGGCAGTACTTC.

This chain uses TRBV19 with TRBJ2-5; TRBD2 might be the D (6 bases). The germline V gene has CDR1 LNHDA and CDR2 SQIVND (reference sequence). The germline V and J ends were trimmed by 1 base and 5 bases, with 14 bases remaining between them. The CDR3 has 15 amino acids. The CDR3 loop is CASSIVTHREETQYF. DNA for the CDR3: TGTGCCAGTAGTATAGTAACTCATCGGGAGGAGACCCAGTACTTC.

This clone was recorded only once. The rearrangement links TRBV7-2 to TRBJ2-7; the D gene is possibly TRBD2 (6 bases). The CDR3 spans 16 residues. From germline, CDR1 is SGHTA and CDR2 FQGNSA. Between the trimmed V and J ends, which lost 5 bases and 1 base, there was a span of 18 bases. In DNA, the CDR3 is TGTGCCAGCAGCCCGAGTCCCGGGAGCCCGTCCTACGAGCAGTACTTC. Amino acids: CASSPSPGSPSYEQYF.

With regard to this clone: At one boundary the junction diverges from the germline segment, which might be a read error. V is TRBV27 and J is TRBJ2-5, with TRBD1 matching over 7 bases. Germline CDR1 MNHEY, CDR2 SMNVEV (reference sequence). This CDR3 is built from 16 residues. The CDR3 DNA sequence: TGTGCCAGCAGTCCCGACGGGACAGATGTTGGAGAGGCCCAGTACTTC. As protein: CASSPDGTDVGEAQYF.

This rearrangement joins TRBV9 to TRBJ1-2; 9 nucleotides match TRBD1. Germline V gene lookup returns CDR1 SGDLS and CDR2 YYNGEE. Unmatched junction bases numbered 12, after V lost 5 bases and J lost 10 bases. The CDR3 has 14 amino acids. The CDR3 bases are TGTGCCAGCAGGCCCGGACAGGGGATGGGCGCCTACACCTTC. This sequence encodes CASRPGQGMGAYTF.

This clone was picked up a small number of times. The chain has TRBV29-1 and TRBJ1-2, with no clear D. The CDR3 has 13 residues. V was clipped by 6 bases and J by 5 bases, with 16 bases between them. CDR1 and CDR2 from the germline V gene are SQVTM and ANQGSEA. CDR3 sequence: CSVPPSGAYGYTF. CDR3 bases: TGCAGCGTCCCCCCCTCTGGTGCGTATGGCTACACCTTC.

The V gene is TRBV12-3 or TRBV12-4, the J gene TRBJ1-5, with unresolved D. The CDR3 consists of 13 residues. The V end lost 5 bases, the J end lost 3 bases, and 8 bases lay between the germline ends. CDR3 sequence reads: CASSRAFNQPQHF. The CDR3 coding sequence is TGTGCCAGCAGTCGGGCCTTCAATCAGCCCCAGCATTTT.

The chain has TRBV9 and TRBJ2-5; D is undetermined. Germline V CDR1 and CDR2: SGDLS, YYNGEE. The CDR3 has 10 residues. Between the trimmed V and J ends, which lost 3 bases and 4 bases, there was a span of 1 base. DNA for the CDR3: TGTGCCAGCAGCGGAGAGACCCAGTACTTC. Protein: CASSGETQYF. Full variable domain (rest looked up from reference TRBV9 and TRBJ2-5): DSGVTQTPKHLITATGQRVTLRCSPRSGDLSVYWYQQSLDQGLQFLIQYYNGEERAKGNILERFSAQQFPDLHSELNLSSLELGDSALYFCASSGETQYFGPGTRLLVL.

This chain joins TRBV28 and TRBJ1-5; D ambiguous. Trimming pared 2 bases from V and 5 bases from J, leaving 10 bases between. The CDR3 has 14 residues. Germline CDR1 and CDR2: MDHEN and SYDVKM. The CDR3 DNA reads TGTGCCAGCAGTTTAATTGAAAGAGATCAGCCCCAGCATTTT. Translated, it gives CASSLIERDQPQHF.

This clone was observed a few times. V usage is TRBV20-1 and J usage is TRBJ2-5; no clear D gene. The V and J ends lost 3 bases and 0 bases respectively, with 2 bases between them. There are 11 residues in the CDR3. Germline CDR1 DFQATT, CDR2 SNEGSKA (reference sequence). The CDR3 bases are TGCAGTGCTAGCCACCAAGAGACCCAGTACTTC. This gives the protein CSASHQETQYF.

This chain links TRBV21-1 with TRBJ2-3; the table assigns TRBD2, which was not confirmed against the DNA. TRBV21-1 represents a pseudogene. The CDR3 consists of 15 residues. CDR3 residues: CASSMWGEDTDTQYF. CDR3 coding DNA: TGTGCCAGCAGCATGTGGGGGGAAGACACAGATACGCAGTATTTT.

The rearrangement uses TRBV7-9 and TRBJ2-5; tentatively, D is TRBD1 (6 bases). CDR1 is SEHNR and CDR2 is FQNEAQ in the germline V gene (reference sequence). V lost 4 bases and J 5 bases, leaving 11 bases between the germline ends. The CDR3 has 13 residues. The DNA of the CDR3 is TGTGCCAGCAGCTGGACAGATCTGGAGACCCAGTACTTC. As protein: CASSWTDLETQYF.

The chain combines TRBV6-1 with TRBJ2-7, with a tentative D call TRBD1 (5 bases). Germline V lookup: CDR1 MNHNS, CDR2 SASEGT. The CDR3 is 11 residues long. V lost 2 bases and J lost 6, with 5 bases in between. CDR3 loop: CASSETGEQYF. CDR3 nucleotide sequence: TGTGCCAGCAGTGAAACAGGCGAGCAGTACTTC.

The rearrangement joins TRBV30 to TRBJ2-3, with D unclear. Trimming stripped 1 base from V and 3 bases from J, with 2 bases between. From germline, CDR1 is GTSNPN and CDR2 SVGIG (reference sequence). The length of the CDR3 is 11 residues. In DNA, the CDR3 is TGTGCCTGGAGTGGAACAGATACGCAGTATTTT. Translating it yields CAWSGTDTQYF.

The chain is built from TRBV2 and TRBJ2-7, with TRBD1 as a possible D gene (6 bases). V lost 6 bases and J 7 bases, leaving 10 bases between the germline ends. CDR1 is SNHLY and CDR2 is FYNNEI in the germline V gene. The CDR3 contains 11 residues. This CDR3 is CASRSGHEQYF. The CDR3 DNA sequence: TGTGCCAGCAGATCGGGACATGAGCAGTACTTC.

V is TRBV18 and J is TRBJ2-1, with 8 positions matching TRBD1. Trimming at V came to 6 bases and at J to 8 bases, leaving 12 bases not matched to a gene. Germline V CDR1 and CDR2: KGHSH, LQKENI. This CDR3 is built from 15 residues. DNA of the CDR3: TGTGCCAGCTCTACACAGGGGGGTAGGATGGATGAGCAGTTCTTC. It translates to CASSTQGGRMDEQFF.

The rearrangement uses TRBV27 and TRBJ2-2; 8 nucleotides match TRBD1. There are 15 residues in the CDR3. Germline loops: CDR1 MNHEY, CDR2 SMNVEV (reference sequence). Unmatched junction bases numbered 1, after V lost 3 bases and J lost 1 base. The CDR3 region has the DNA TGTGCCAGCAGTTTGGGGACAGGGAACACCGGGGAGCTGTTTTTT. Translating gives CASSLGTGNTGELFF.